This T cell receptor (beta chain) was retrieved from a study of cytomegalovirus exposure and HLA in healthy donors. Profiled with immunoSEQ multiplex PCR; TCRdb holds only in-frame clones, not every one. In the table there are about 170,000 clones, about 90% of which are singletons. Points on this clone: Its antigen remains unidentified.

The CDR3 is 17 residues long. Study conclusions and caveats: Three chains tied to CMV proved CMV antigen-specific in vitro. While the bulk of TCR sequences proved rare, some public TCRs turned up in many donors.

This chain joins TRBV21-1 and TRBJ2-1; TRBD1, the table's D call, lacks a check against the DNA. TRBV21-1 is deemed a pseudogene. The source is a man aged 18 to 29 in good health and CMV-seropositive. Input material: PBMCs. CDR3 DNA sequence: TGTGCCAGACCGGGACAGGGAACCGGGAGCTCCTACAATGAGCAGTTCTTC. Translating it yields CARPGQGTGSSYNEQFF.